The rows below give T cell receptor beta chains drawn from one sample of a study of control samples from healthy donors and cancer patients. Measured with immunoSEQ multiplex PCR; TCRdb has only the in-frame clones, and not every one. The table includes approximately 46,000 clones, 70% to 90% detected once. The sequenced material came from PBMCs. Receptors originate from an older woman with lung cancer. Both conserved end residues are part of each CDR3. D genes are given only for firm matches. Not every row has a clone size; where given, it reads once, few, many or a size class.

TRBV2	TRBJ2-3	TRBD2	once	CASSSPWTRDTQYF	TGTGCCAGCAGCTCCCCCTGGACTAGGGATACGCAGTATTTT
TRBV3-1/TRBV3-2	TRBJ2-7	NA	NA	CASSQGYEQYF	TGTGCCAGCAGCCAAGGTTACGAGCAGTACTTC
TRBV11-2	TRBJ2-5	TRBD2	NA	CASASRAGGGETQYF	TGTGCCAGCGCCTCCAGGGCGGGAGGAGGAGAGACCCAGTACTTC
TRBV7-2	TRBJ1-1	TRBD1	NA	CASSLTGASTEAFF	TGTGCCAGCAGCTTAACAGGGGCGAGCACTGAAGCTTTCTTT
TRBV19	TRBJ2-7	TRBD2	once	CASSIGSGSSNEQYF	TGTGCCAGTAGTATAGGAAGCGGGAGTTCCAACGAGCAGTACTTC
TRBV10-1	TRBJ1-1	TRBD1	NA	CANRGEAFF	TGCGCCAACAGGGGTGAAGCTTTCTTT
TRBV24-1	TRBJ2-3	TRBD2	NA	CATYRRGLAGGPCTDTQYF	TGTGCCACTTACCGTCGGGGACTAGCGGGAGGGCCGTGCACAGATACGCAGTATTTT
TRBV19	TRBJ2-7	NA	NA	CASTFGYEQYF	TGTGCCAGTACCTTTGGCTACGAGCAGTACTTC
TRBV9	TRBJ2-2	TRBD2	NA	CASSSRGRPGEGGELFF	TGTGCCAGCAGCTCAAGAGGGCGCCCTGGGGAGGGCGGGGAGCTGTTTTTT
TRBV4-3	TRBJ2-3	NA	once	CASSHRGSDTQYF	TGCGCCAGCAGCCATAGGGGATCAGATACGCAGTATTTT
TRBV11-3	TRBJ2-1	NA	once	CASSDVTDSGYNEQFF	TGTGCCAGCAGCGACGTCACGGACTCGGGATACAATGAGCAGTTCTTC
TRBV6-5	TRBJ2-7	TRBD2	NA	CASSFISGGSSYEQYF	TGTGCCAGCAGTTTCATTAGCGGGGGGAGCTCCTACGAGCAGTACTTC
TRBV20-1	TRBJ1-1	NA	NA	CSASWYSLNTEAFF	TGCAGTGCTAGTTGGTACAGCCTGAACACTGAAGCTTTCTTT
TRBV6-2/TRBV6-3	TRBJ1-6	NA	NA	CASSGRIRGGSPLHF	TGTGCCAGCAGCGGAAGGATTCGGGGAGGTTCACCCCTCCACTTT
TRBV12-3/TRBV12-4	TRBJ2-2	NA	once	CASRQGPGELFF	TGTGCCAGCAGGCAGGGTCCCGGGGAGCTGTTTTTT
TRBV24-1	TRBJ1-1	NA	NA	CATSDLQGSNTEAFF	TGTGCCACCAGTGATTTACAGGGTTCGAACACTGAAGCTTTCTTT
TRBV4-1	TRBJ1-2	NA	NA	CASSQASGQPIYGYTF	TGCGCCAGCAGCCAAGCTAGCGGACAGCCCATCTATGGCTACACCTTC
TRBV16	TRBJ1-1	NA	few	CASSPDRAYTEAFF	TGTGCCAGCAGCCCCGACAGAGCCTACACTGAAGCTTTCTTT
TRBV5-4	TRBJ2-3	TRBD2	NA	CASSLDGLAGIPTDTQYF	TGTGCCAGCAGCTTGGATGGACTAGCGGGAATCCCCACAGATACGCAGTATTTT
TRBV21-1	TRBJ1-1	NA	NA	CASSKRGDRGTEAFF	TGTGCCAGCAGCAAAAGAGGGGACAGGGGCACTGAAGCTTTCTTT
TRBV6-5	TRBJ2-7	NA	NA	CATRGGSGSEQYF	TGTGCCACCAGGGGGGGATCGGGGTCCGAGCAGTACTTC
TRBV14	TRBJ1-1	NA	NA	CASSQAVGRGTEAFF	TGTGCCAGCAGCCAAGCTGTGGGGCGTGGGACTGAAGCTTTCTTT
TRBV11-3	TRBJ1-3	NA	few	CASSPWGDTSGNTIYF	TGTGCCAGCAGCCCATGGGGGGACACCTCTGGAAACACCATATATTTT
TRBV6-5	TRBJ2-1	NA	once	CASSYLRPPNEQFF	TGTGCCAGCAGTTACTTGCGGCCCCCCAATGAGCAGTTCTTC
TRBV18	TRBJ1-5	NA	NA	CASSPRELYSNQPQHF	TGTGCCAGCTCACCACGGGAACTTTATAGCAATCAGCCCCAGCATTTT
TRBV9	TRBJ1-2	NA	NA	CASSRNTFYGYTF	TGTGCCAGCAGCCGCAACACATTCTATGGCTACACCTTC
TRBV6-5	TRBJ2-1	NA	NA	CASRSRDQSYNEQFF	TGTGCCAGCAGGTCCAGGGATCAATCCTACAATGAGCAGTTCTTC
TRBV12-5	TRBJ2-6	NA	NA	CASGLVNTLVTF	TGTGCTAGTGGTTTGGTAAATACCCTAGTGACTTTC
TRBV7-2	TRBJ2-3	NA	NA	CASSLVIGGSGFLDTQYF	TGTGCCAGCAGCTTAGTCATCGGTGGTAGCGGTTTTTTAGATACGCAGTATTTT
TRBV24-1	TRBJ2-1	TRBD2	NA	CATSDLTPNEGGLVNEQFF	TGTGCCACCAGTGATTTGACGCCCAATGAGGGAGGGCTGGTTAATGAGCAGTTCTTC
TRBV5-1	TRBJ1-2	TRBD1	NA	CASRGEGAWYGYTF	TGCGCCAGCAGGGGTGAGGGGGCTTGGTATGGCTACACCTTC
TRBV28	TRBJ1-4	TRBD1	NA	CASRPSSGQGLSEKLFF	TGTGCCAGCAGACCAAGTTCGGGACAGGGGTTGAGTGAAAAACTGTTTTTT
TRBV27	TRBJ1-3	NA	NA	CASSLREGGYTIYF	TGTGCCAGCAGTTTGAGGGAAGGGGGGTACACCATATATTTT
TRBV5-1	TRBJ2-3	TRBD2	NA	CASSSGTSGLTDTQYF	TGCGCCAGCAGCTCAGGGACTAGCGGGCTCACAGATACGCAGTATTTT
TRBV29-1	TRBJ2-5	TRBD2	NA	CSVEVSGGETQYF	TGCAGCGTTGAAGTATCGGGGGGAGAGACCCAGTACTTC
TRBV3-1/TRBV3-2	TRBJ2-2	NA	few	CASSQGLGTGELFF	TGTGCCAGCAGCCAGGGGCTGGGGACCGGGGAGCTGTTTTTT
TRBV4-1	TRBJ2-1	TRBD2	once	CASSPRGASGRALVDNEQFF	TGCGCCAGCAGCCCCCGGGGGGCTAGCGGGAGGGCCTTGGTTGACAATGAGCAGTTCTTC
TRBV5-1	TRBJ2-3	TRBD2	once	CASSPTLAGGTDTQYF	TGCGCCAGCAGCCCTACCTTAGCGGGAGGGACAGATACGCAGTATTTT
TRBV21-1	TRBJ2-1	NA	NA	CASRSLAGQNNEQFF	TGTGCCAGCAGATCTCTAGCGGGACAAAACAATGAGCAGTTCTTC
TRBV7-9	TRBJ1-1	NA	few	CASSLDANTEAFF	TGTGCCAGCAGCTTAGACGCGAACACTGAAGCTTTCTTT
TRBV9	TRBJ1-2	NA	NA	CASSVGDGPLRTF	TGTGCCAGCAGCGTAGGGGACGGCCCCCTCCGCACCTTC
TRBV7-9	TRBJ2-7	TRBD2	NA	CASSFLSGSSYEQYF	TGTGCCAGCAGCTTTCTTAGCGGGAGCTCCTACGAGCAGTACTTC
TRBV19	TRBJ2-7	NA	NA	CASSRWQAYEQYF	TGTGCCAGTAGTCGTTGGCAGGCCTACGAGCAGTACTTC
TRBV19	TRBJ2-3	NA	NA	CASSSPQGGGTDTQYF	TGTGCCAGTAGTTCACCACAGGGAGGGGGCACAGATACGCAGTATTTT
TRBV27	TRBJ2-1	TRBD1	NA	CASRDRGLYNEQFF	TGTGCCAGCAGAGACAGGGGGTTATACAATGAGCAGTTCTTC
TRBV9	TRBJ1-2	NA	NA	CASSPRPKTGAVDYGYTF	TGTGCCAGCAGCCCCCGGCCCAAGACAGGCGCCGTAGACTATGGCTACACCTTC
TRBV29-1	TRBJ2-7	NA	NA	CSVRNSLYEQYF	TGCAGCGTGAGGAACAGCCTCTACGAGCAGTACTTC
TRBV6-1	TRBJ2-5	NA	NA	CASSEVGMGGETQYF	TGTGCCAGCAGTGAAGTGGGGATGGGGGGAGAGACCCAGTACTTC
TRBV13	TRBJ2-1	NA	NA	CASSLGVNEQFF	TGTGCCAGCAGCTTGGGGGTAAATGAGCAGTTCTTC
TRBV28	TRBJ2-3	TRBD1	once	CASSQDRGQGVPDTQYF	TGTGCCAGCAGTCAGGACAGGGGACAGGGGGTCCCAGATACGCAGTATTTT
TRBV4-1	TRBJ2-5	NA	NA	CASSQGLEETQYF	TGCGCCAGCAGCCAAGGTTTGGAAGAGACCCAGTACTTC
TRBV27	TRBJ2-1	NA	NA	CASSFLQGNEQFF	TGTGCCAGCAGTTTTCTTCAGGGTAATGAGCAGTTCTTC
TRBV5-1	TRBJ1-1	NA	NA	CASSFRVDTEAFF	TGCGCCAGCAGCTTTCGGGTAGACACTGAAGCTTTCTTT
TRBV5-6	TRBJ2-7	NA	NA	CASGVGGEGQYF	TGTGCCAGCGGTGTGGGGGGAGAGGGGCAGTACTTC